This T cell receptor beta chain was documented in a study of Graves' ophthalmopathy and Graves' hyperthyroidism. The sequenced template was RNA, covering the TCR beta CDR3 region. The library came from an HTBI-primed first-round RT-PCR and a second-round multiplex PCR. TCRdb used MiXCR to reprocess the multiplex PCR reads, holding one entry per CDR3 protein. The repertoire holds hundreds of thousands of distinct CDR3 sequences, around 21% seen once, with roughly 3% in the top ten. At least ten counts were recorded for this clonotype. The receptor's source is a woman between 18 and 29 years old with stable Graves' hyperthyroidism. Sequencing was performed on peripheral blood.

The CDR3 sequence: CASRRPGAGAEAFF. The CDR3 coding sequence is TGTGCCAGCAGACGACCGGGGGCAGGCGCTGAAGCTTTCTTT. The J gene is TRBJ1-1, the V gene TRBV6-2 or TRBV6-3; TRBD1 might be the D (6 bases). Germline V CDR1 and CDR2: MNHEY, SVGEGT. The length of the CDR3 is 14 residues. V was shortened by 6 bases and J by 6 bases, with 17 bases between the two germline ends.